The 17 T cell receptor beta chains below were found in one sample sequenced in a study of prognosis after radiotherapy for stage I lung cancer. The genomic DNA TCR beta CDR3 region underwent two rounds of multiplex PCR. Primers targeting each individual TRBV and TRBJ gene were applied in first-round PCR. TCRdb reprocessed the multiplex PCR reads via MiXCR and lists one record per CDR3 protein. Here the sample spans around 31,000 distinct CDR3 sequences, roughly 52% being singletons. The sample was PBMCs, taken before or after stereotactic body radiation therapy (not recorded which). The receptors come from a donor over 45 with non-small cell lung cancer.

This clonotype was counted at least ten times. V gene TRBV20-1 combines with J gene TRBJ1-1, with 7 positions matching TRBD2. Near its end, the DNA agrees better with TRBJ2-3, so the J call may be wrong. Germline CDR1 is DFQATT and CDR2 is SNEGSKA (reference sequence). The CDR3 is 13 residues long. CDR3 sequence: CSAPGTNDRTQYF. CDR3 bases: TGCAGTGCCCCCGGGACTAACGACCGTACGCAGTATTTT.

This clonotype was seen many times. This chain's CDR3 is CASSGLATGTDTQYF. In DNA, the CDR3 is TGCGCCAGCAGCGGACTAGCGACCGGCACAGATACGCAGTATTTT. The V and J genes are TRBV4-1 and TRBJ2-3, with 9 bases that match TRBD2. The CDR3 spans 15 residues. Germline values: CDR1 MGHRA, CDR2 YSYEKL. Losses at the gene ends were 5 bases for V and 1 base for J; bases not matched to a gene: 4.

This clonotype was seen once. The chain has TRBV5-1 and TRBJ2-7; D may be TRBD1 or TRBD2 (5 bases each). CDR1 and CDR2 from the germline V gene are SGHRS and YFSETQ. This CDR3 spans 16 amino acids. V gave up 6 bases and J gave up 4 bases, with 23 bases separating them. This CDR3 is CASILGPQVEGYEQYF. The CDR3, as DNA: TGCGCCAGCATCCTGGGACCCCAGGTAGAGGGGTACGAGCAGTACTTC.

This clonotype is labeled medium-sized. V gene TRBV30 combines with J gene TRBJ1-2; 7 bases agree with TRBD1. CDR1 is GTSNPN, CDR2 SVGIG, per germline (reference sequence). This CDR3 comprises 13 residues. J was trimmed by 6 bases and V by 2 bases; bases with no gene match: 6. The CDR3 DNA reads TGTGCCTGGAGTTTACAGGGGAAGGATGGCTACACCTTC. Translating gives CAWSLQGKDGYTF.

This clonotype was detected ten times or more. The V and J genes are TRBV6-1 and TRBJ2-1; D is ambiguous. The CDR3 has 11 amino acids. Trimming pared 2 bases from V and 6 bases from J, leaving 2 bases between. CDR1 is MNHNS and CDR2 is SASEGT in the germline V gene. CDR3 amino acids: CASSESNEQFF. Written as DNA, the CDR3 is TGTGCCAGCAGTGAAAGCAATGAGCAGTTCTTC.

This sequence joins TRBV18 and TRBJ2-5; D call uncertain. Germline V CDR1 and CDR2: KGHSH, LQKENI. V was clipped by 6 bases and J by 3 bases, with 8 bases between them. The length of the CDR3 is 12 residues. The CDR3 is CASSVQKETQYF. CDR3 nucleotides: TGTGCCAGCTCGGTACAAAAAGAGACCCAGTACTTC.

This clonotype has at least ten counts. The chain carries TRBV5-5 and TRBJ2-2; the D is unclear. V lost 2 bases, J lost 4 bases, and 18 bases lay in between. CDR3 length equals 17 residues. CDR1 is SGHKS, CDR2 YYEKEE, per germline (reference sequence). The CDR3 here is CASSFKVPGKGTGELFF. The CDR3 DNA reads TGTGCCAGCAGCTTCAAAGTCCCGGGCAAGGGCACCGGGGAGCTGTTTTTT.

This clonotype was recorded at least ten times. The chain is built from TRBV28 and TRBJ1-2; the D gene is possibly TRBD1 (5 bases). The V end lost 6 bases, the J end lost 5 bases, and 13 bases lay between the germline ends. Germline CDR1 MDHEN, CDR2 SYDVKM. This CDR3 region has 13 residues. CDR3 nucleotide sequence: TGTGCCAGCAGGGCCGGGACGGTGTATGGCTACACCTTC. Protein: CASRAGTVYGYTF.

In this sample, this clonotype turned up many times. The chain joins TRBV11-2 to TRBJ1-1; D is unclear. Per germline, CDR1 SGHAT and CDR2 FQNNGV. The V and J ends lost 0 bases and 2 bases respectively, with 4 bases between them. This CDR3 is 13 amino acids long. CDR3 in DNA: TGTGCCAGCAGCTTAGACCCAAACACTGAAGCTTTCTTT. It translates to CASSLDPNTEAFF.

V is TRBV20-1 and J is TRBJ2-3; the D gene could be TRBD1 or TRBD2 (6 bases each). CDR1 DFQATT and CDR2 SNEGSKA come from the germline V gene (reference sequence). CDR3 length equals 16 residues. Trimming pared 5 bases from V and 4 bases from J, leaving 22 bases between. In DNA form, the CDR3 reads TGCAGTGCTGGGGGGCCCCTACCGGGAGAGGCAGATACGCAGTATTTT. It yields the protein CSAGGPLPGEADTQYF.

The chain recombines TRBV6-2 or TRBV6-3 with TRBJ2-1; no clear D gene. In germline, CDR1 is MNHEY, CDR2 SVGEGT. This CDR3 has 16 residues. V lost 5 bases and J lost 2, with 16 bases in between. CDR3 region: CASSPCRSAAYNEQFF. CDR3 bases: TGTGCCAGCAGTCCCTGCAGGTCCGCCGCCTACAATGAGCAGTTCTTC.

This clonotype was counted many times. This chain uses TRBV6-2 or TRBV6-3 with TRBJ1-1, with no clear D. The CDR3 contains 19 residues. V was clipped by 5 bases and J by 4 bases, with 29 bases between them. Germline V gene data show CDR1 as MNHEY and CDR2 as SVGEGT. The CDR3 nucleotides read TGTGCCAGCAGTCCCACCTACGGCCGGCGTGGGCAGTCGGCCACTGAAGCTTTCTTT. Its protein is CASSPTYGRRGQSATEAFF.

This clonotype came up many times. In DNA, the CDR3 is TGTGCCAGCAGCTTAGCGGGGGGGGAGACCCAGTACTTC. Translation gives CASSLAGGETQYF. The V call is TRBV7-9, the J call TRBJ2-5; 7 nucleotides match TRBD2. The germline V gene has CDR1 SEHNR and CDR2 FQNEAQ (reference sequence). J lost 5 bases, V lost 0 bases, and 0 bases had no gene match. There are 13 residues in the CDR3.

This clonotype has at least ten counts. This chain links TRBV4-3 with TRBJ2-2; D possibly corresponds to TRBD2 (6 bases). Trimming pared 2 bases from V and 3 bases from J, leaving 13 bases between. The CDR3 extends over 16 amino acids. CDR1 LGHNA and CDR2 YSLEER come from the germline V gene. CDR3 in DNA: TGCGCCAGCAGCCAATCCCTCCGGGAGTACACCGGGGAGCTGTTTTTT. Amino acid sequence: CASSQSLREYTGELFF.

This clonotype was found many times. The chain links TRBV19 to TRBJ2-4; the match to TRBD2 covers 9 bases. In germline, CDR1 is LNHDA, CDR2 SQIVND (reference sequence). CDR3 length: 20 amino acids. V was clipped by 7 bases and J by 0 bases; unmatched bases: 19. DNA for the CDR3: TGTGCCAGTACCCCAGATCCCGGGCTAGCGGGGCCGGTAGCCAAAAACATTCAGTACTTC. Amino acids: CASTPDPGLAGPVAKNIQYF.

The chain links TRBV12-3 or TRBV12-4 to TRBJ1-3; TRBD1 might be the D (5 bases). The CDR3 extends over 18 amino acids. Trimming cost V 6 bases and J 3 bases, with 24 bases left between them. In DNA form, the CDR3 reads TGTGCCAGCAGACCAGGGACGGAGAACTACTCTGGTGGAAACACCATATATTTT. Its protein is CASRPGTENYSGGNTIYF.

This clonotype is judged medium-sized. The V call is TRBV6-1, the J call TRBJ2-7; 8 nucleotides match TRBD2. The V segment lost 6 bases and the J segment 4 bases; nucleotides outside the gene matches: 5. The CDR3 spans 13 residues. Germline CDR1 and CDR2: MNHNS and SASEGT. The CDR3 nucleotides read TGTGCCAGCAGGGTTAGCGGGAATTACGAGCAGTACTTC. This codes for CASRVSGNYEQYF.